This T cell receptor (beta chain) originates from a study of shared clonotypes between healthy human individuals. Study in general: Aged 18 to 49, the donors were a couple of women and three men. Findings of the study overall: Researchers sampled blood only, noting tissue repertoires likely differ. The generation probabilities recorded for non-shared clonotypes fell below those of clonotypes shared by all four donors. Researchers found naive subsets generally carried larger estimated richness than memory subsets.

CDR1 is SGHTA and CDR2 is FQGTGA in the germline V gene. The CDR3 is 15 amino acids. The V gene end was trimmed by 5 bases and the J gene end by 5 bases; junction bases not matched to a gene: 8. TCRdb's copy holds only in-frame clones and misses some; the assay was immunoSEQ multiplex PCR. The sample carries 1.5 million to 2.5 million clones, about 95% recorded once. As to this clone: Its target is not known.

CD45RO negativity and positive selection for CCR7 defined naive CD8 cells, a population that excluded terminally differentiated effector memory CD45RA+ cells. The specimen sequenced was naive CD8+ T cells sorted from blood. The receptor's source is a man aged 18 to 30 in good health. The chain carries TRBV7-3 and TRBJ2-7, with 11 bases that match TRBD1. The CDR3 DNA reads TGTGCCAGCAGCCTTGGACAGGGGGCTGACCACGAGCAGTACTTC. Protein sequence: CASSLGQGADHEQYF.